The present entry profiles one T cell receptor (beta chain) with its context. What it binds is not known. Unique molecular identifiers were used to barcode this TCRbeta library. TCRdb fed the PCR reads into MiXCR, producing one record per CDR3 protein. The sample has approximately 400,000 distinct CDR3 sequences, about a sixth seen once. This sample was included in a study of T-cell reconstitution after alpha-beta-depleted transplantation in children. Findings and caveats of the study: Some patients' high day-60 TCRbeta diversity was attributed to recipient cells surviving conditioning. Several hundred expanded graft clones reportedly were the source of alpha-beta T cells about two months after transplant. Most T-cell counts and diversity one year after the transplant came from T cells that were newly produced.

The ends lost 0 bases at V and 2 bases at J; junction bases unmatched: 11. Germline V gene lookup returns CDR1 LGHNA and CDR2 YSLEER. This CDR3 is built from 19 residues. This rearrangement joins TRBV4-3 to TRBJ2-7, with 12 bases that match TRBD2. The sequence came from a boy younger than two who had a stem cell transplant for Wiskott-Aldrich syndrome, so the T cells may come from the graft donor. Specimen: PBMCs, mostly from graft donor cells, collected 360 days after TCRalphabeta/CD19-depleted stem cell transplant. CDR3 sequence reads: CASSQDVMGLAGFPYEQYF. The CDR3 coding sequence is TGCGCCAGCAGCCAAGATGTTATGGGACTAGCGGGCTTTCCCTACGAGCAGTACTTC.